These 11 T cell receptor beta chains originate from one sample sequenced in a study of siplizumab effects on memory and regulatory T cells. Here immunoSEQ multiplex PCR was the method, and the copy in TCRdb shows in-frame clones only, minus some. In the table there are 80,000 to 130,000 clones, about 90% of which are singletons. Sequenced input: Tregs sorted from blood. These receptors all stem from a human donor in good health.

The rearrangement uses TRBV7-6 and TRBJ2-5; 8 bases are a match to TRBD1. The end of the DNA aligns better with TRBJ2-7, so the J call may be wrong. From germline, CDR1 is SGHVS and CDR2 FNYEAQ. The CDR3 extends over 15 amino acids. CDR3 in amino acids: CASSSDRALPYEQYF. In DNA form, the CDR3 reads TGTGCCAGCAGCTCGGACAGGGCCCTCCCCTACGAGCAGTACTTC.

The J gene is TRBJ2-1, the V gene TRBV6-6; 8 bases agree with TRBD2. The trim removed 0 bases at V and 10 bases at J, leaving 8 bases unmatched. This CDR3 is built from 15 residues. The germline CDR1 and CDR2 sequences are MNHNY and SVGAGI (reference sequence). The CDR3 bases are TGTGCCAGCAGTTACTCTGCGGGAGGCCCACGAGAGCAGTTCTTC. Translation: CASSYSAGGPREQFF.

This clone was detected only a few times. V is TRBV7-9 and J is TRBJ1-2; D ambiguous. Per the germline V gene, CDR1 is SEHNR and CDR2 is FQNEAQ (reference sequence). With 5 bases removed from V and 5 bases from J, the gap between germline ends came to 6 bases. CDR3 length equals 11 residues. CDR3 sequence reads: CASSPTYGYTF. The CDR3 DNA follows: TGTGCCAGCAGCCCCACGTATGGCTACACCTTC.

The chain joins TRBV28 to TRBJ2-1; D unresolved. CDR3 length: 12 residues. Per the germline V gene, CDR1 is MDHEN and CDR2 is SYDVKM. The ends were cut back, 6 bases at V and 3 bases at J, with 6 bases in the middle. CDR3 amino acids: CASSRYYNEQFF. The DNA of the CDR3 is TGTGCCAGCAGCCGTTACTACAATGAGCAGTTCTTC.

The CDR3 DNA is TGTGCCAGCAGTTTAAAGCGGACCACAGATACGCAGTATTTT. Translation gives CASSLKRTTDTQYF. The rearrangement uses TRBV27 and TRBJ2-3; maybe TRBD2 (5 bases). CDR3 size: 14 residues. V lost 2 bases, J lost 2 bases, and 8 bases lay in between. Germline CDR1 MNHEY, CDR2 SMNVEV (reference sequence).

CDR3 protein: CAIRTEANVLTF. The CDR3 nucleotides are TGTGCCATCAGGACGGAAGCCAACGTCCTGACTTTC. The chain combines TRBV19 with TRBJ2-6; D is undetermined. The V end lost 10 bases, the J end lost 7 bases, and 11 bases lay between the germline ends. The CDR3 has 12 residues. The germline V gene encodes CDR1 LNHDA and CDR2 SQIVND (reference sequence).

The gene calls are TRBV9 and TRBJ2-3; D is unclear. Germline V gene lookup returns CDR1 SGDLS and CDR2 YYNGEE. Trimming took off 4 bases at V and 0 bases at J, with 12 bases between the two ends. This CDR3 region has 15 residues. CDR3 loop: CASSTLPSSTDTQYF. The CDR3, as DNA: TGTGCCAGCAGCACCCTCCCTTCTAGCACAGATACGCAGTATTTT.

The CDR3 coding sequence is TGTGCCAGCAGCCAGACAGGGAGGACCCAGTACTTC. The encoded protein is CASSQTGRTQYF. This chain uses TRBV2 with TRBJ2-5; 7 bases align to TRBD1. The CDR3 totals 12 residues. V shed 6 bases, J shed 7 bases, and the junction held 5 bases outside the gene matches. CDR1 is SNHLY, CDR2 FYNNEI, per germline. The whole variable domain, remainder taken from reference TRBV2 and TRBJ2-5, is EPEVTQTPSHQVTQMGQEVILRCVPISNHLYFYWYRQILGQKVEFLVSFYNNEISEKSEIFDDQFSVERPDGSNFTLKIRSTKLEDSAMYFCASSQTGRTQYFGPGTRLLVL.

The chain employs TRBV7-3 and TRBJ2-1; TRBD2 aligns across 9 bases. The CDR3 is 16 residues long. Germline CDR1 reads SGHTA; CDR2 reads FQGTGA. Unmatched junction bases numbered 19, after V lost 5 bases and J lost 14 bases. CDR3 sequence reads: CASSPPSIIAGVCEFF. CDR3 bases: TGTGCCAGCAGCCCCCCGAGTATAATAGCGGGAGTTTGCGAGTTCTTC.

This chain uses TRBV9 with TRBJ1-3; D ambiguous. Germline V gene data show CDR1 as SGDLS and CDR2 as YYNGEE. The CDR3 runs 13 residues. With 1 base removed from V and 4 bases from J, the gap between germline ends came to 6 bases. The CDR3 region has the DNA TGTGCCAGCAGCGTAAGGGCAGGAAACACCATATATTTT. Translated: CASSVRAGNTIYF.

This chain connects TRBV10-3 to TRBJ2-3; D uncertain. The CDR3 is made up of 13 amino acids. Germline assignment: CDR1 ENHRY and CDR2 SYGVKD. With 0 bases removed from V and 6 bases from J, the gap between germline ends came to 7 bases. CDR3 loop: CAISESQGDTQYF. The CDR3 DNA is TGTGCCATCAGTGAGTCCCAAGGGGATACGCAGTATTTT.